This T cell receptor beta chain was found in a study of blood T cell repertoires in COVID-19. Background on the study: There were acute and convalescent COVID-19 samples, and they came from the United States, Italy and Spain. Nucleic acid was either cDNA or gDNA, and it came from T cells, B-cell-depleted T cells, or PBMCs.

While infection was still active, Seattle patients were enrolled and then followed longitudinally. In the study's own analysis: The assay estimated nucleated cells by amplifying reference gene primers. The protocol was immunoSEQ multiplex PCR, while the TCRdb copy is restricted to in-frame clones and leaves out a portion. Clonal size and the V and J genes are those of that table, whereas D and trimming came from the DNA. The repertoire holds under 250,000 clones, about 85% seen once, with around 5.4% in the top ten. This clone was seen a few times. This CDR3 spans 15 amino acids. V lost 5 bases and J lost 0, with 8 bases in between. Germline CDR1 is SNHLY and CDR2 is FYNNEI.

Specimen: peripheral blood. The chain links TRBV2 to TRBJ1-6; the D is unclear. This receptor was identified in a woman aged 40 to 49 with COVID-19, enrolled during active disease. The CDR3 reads CASSTRDSYNSPLHF. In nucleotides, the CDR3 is TGTGCCAGCAGTACGAGGGACTCCTATAATTCACCCCTCCACTTT.